This TCR beta chain was sequenced during a study of Ad26.COV2.S vaccination and SARS-CoV-2 variants. Study-wide background: Donor was assigned to the Ad26.COV2.S arm of trial COV1001. Study-level results: Possible underestimation of total T cell responses by the TCR breadth and depth analyses was noted.

TCRdb's table, derived via immunoSEQ multiplex PCR, lists solely in-frame clones and lacks some. This sample carries about 320,000 clones, around four fifths of them seen once, and the ten largest clones take roughly 2%. Remarks on this clone: The antigen is undetermined.

Treatment given: 19 received Ad26.COV2.S at low or high dose, single or two shots; roughly 5 received placebo; per-sample allocation not given. Collection of the samples took place on day 63 after the first injection of vaccine or placebo. CDR1 and CDR2 from the germline V gene are KGHDR and SFDVKD. Trimming took 4 bases from V and 15 from J, leaving 12 bases between them. This CDR3 comprises 11 residues. This receptor was taken from a person between 18 and 60 years old who received the Ad26.COV2.S COVID-19 vaccine or a placebo. This sample comprised peripheral blood, obtained in a trial of Ad26.COV2.S vaccine versus placebo. This chain joins TRBV24-1 and TRBJ2-1; either TRBD1 or TRBD2 may supply D (5 bases each). The CDR3 DNA is TGTGCCACCAGTGAGGTGGGGGTTCGGTTCTTC. Amino acids: CATSEVGVRFF.